The 30 T cell receptor beta chains below come from one sample, sequenced in a study of blood T cell repertoires in COVID-19. The data were produced by immunoSEQ multiplex PCR, yet TCRdb's version contains in-frame clones alone and is incomplete. The repertoire has about 36,000 clones, approximately 80% of them found once; the top ten carry roughly an eighth. The material sequenced was peripheral blood. These receptors all stem from a human donor in a cohort sampled during active COVID-19.

The V call is TRBV6-4, the J call TRBJ1-2; 8 bases are a match to TRBD1. CDR3 length: 13 amino acids. Germline-derived CDR1 and CDR2 are MRHNA and SNTAGT. The trim removed 10 bases at V and 4 bases at J, leaving 8 bases unmatched. Here the CDR3 DNA reads TGTGCCACTTCGACAGGGGTTGGCTATGGCTACACCTTC. It translates to CATSTGVGYGYTF.

This sequence joins TRBV6-5 and TRBJ2-2; D may be TRBD2 (6 bases). The germline CDR1 and CDR2 sequences are MNHEY and SVGAGI. The CDR3 loop spans 15 amino acids. The V gene lost 4 bases and the J gene lost 1 base, with 10 bases spanning the gap. The CDR3 DNA reads as TGTGCCAGCAGTTCCTGGGGGGAGAACACCGGGGAGCTGTTTTTT. Protein sequence: CASSSWGENTGELFF.

The rearrangement joins TRBV13 to TRBJ2-4, with D perhaps TRBD1 (5 bases). Looked up from germline, CDR1 is PRHDT and CDR2 is FYEKMQ (reference sequence). V lost 5 bases and J 6 bases, leaving 17 bases between the germline ends. CDR3 size: 15 residues. CDR3: CASSLGHSSGNIQYF. CDR3 nucleotide sequence: TGTGCCAGCAGCCTTGGACACTCCTCTGGAAACATTCAGTACTTC.

This chain connects TRBV5-4 to TRBJ1-1; tentatively, D is TRBD1 (6 bases). CDR1 is SGHNT and CDR2 is YYREEE in the germline V gene (reference sequence). Trimming stripped 0 bases from V and 0 bases from J, with 9 bases between. This CDR3 contains 15 residues. The DNA of the CDR3 is TGTGCCAGCAGCTTGGCTTGGGGGCTGAACACTGAAGCTTTCTTT. Protein sequence: CASSLAWGLNTEAFF. Combining the CDR3 with reference TRBV5-4 and TRBJ1-1 gives the whole variable domain ETGVTQSPTHLIKTRGQQVTLRCSSQSGHNTVSWYQQALGQGPQFIFQYYREEENGRGNFPPRFSGLQFPNYSSELNVNALELDDSALYLCASSLAWGLNTEAFFGQGTRLTVV.

This chain joins TRBV4-1 and TRBJ1-2, with D uncertain. The CDR3 extends over 18 amino acids. CDR1 MGHRA and CDR2 YSYEKL come from the germline V gene. Trimming cost V 0 bases and J 0 bases, with 17 bases left between them. CDR3 bases: TGCGCCAGCAGCCAAGATACGAATGCGGGAGTTGCTAACTATGGCTACACCTTC. Its protein is CASSQDTNAGVANYGYTF.

This chain joins TRBV3-1 (or the pseudogene TRBV3-2) and TRBJ1-5; D uncertain. V dropped 5 bases and J dropped 5 bases, with 19 bases sitting between them. The length of the CDR3 is 16 residues. Germline V gives CDR1 LGHDT, CDR2 YNNKEL (reference sequence). The CDR3 spells CASSYSWGSGDQPQHF. DNA of the CDR3: TGTGCCAGCAGCTACTCGTGGGGTTCCGGGGATCAGCCCCAGCATTTT.

The CDR3 DNA sequence: TGTGCCACCAGTGATGCTACAGGGTCGGATGGGGAGACCCAGTACTTC. Translating gives CATSDATGSDGETQYF. The V gene is TRBV24-1, the J gene TRBJ2-5, with a possible D match to TRBD1 (6 bases). The V end lost 3 bases, the J end lost 5 bases, and 18 bases lay between the germline ends. This CDR3 is 16 amino acids long. CDR1 is KGHDR and CDR2 is SFDVKD in the germline V gene.

The chain employs TRBV19 and TRBJ2-1, with TRBD2 matching over 15 bases. Per germline, CDR1 LNHDA and CDR2 SQIVND (reference sequence). The CDR3 extends over 18 amino acids. V was pared by 8 bases and J by 0 bases, with 8 bases of the junction left unmatched. The CDR3 protein is CASHLGLAGGGSYNEQFF. The DNA of the CDR3 is TGTGCCAGTCACCTCGGACTAGCGGGGGGGGGCTCCTACAATGAGCAGTTCTTC.

The CDR3 DNA reads TGTGCCAGCAGCGCCACTAGCGGGGGGTCTCTTGCAGATACGCAGTATTTT. Its protein product is CASSATSGGSLADTQYF. The chain combines TRBV9 with TRBJ2-3, with 12 bases that match TRBD2. Germline loops: CDR1 SGDLS, CDR2 YYNGEE. CDR3 length: 17 residues. V lost 3 bases, J lost 4 bases, and 9 bases stayed unmatched.

Worth noting for this clone: A junction boundary mismatches the germline segment, possibly from a read error. The chain uses TRBV6-1 and TRBJ1-1, with 7 bases matching TRBD1. The length of the CDR3 is 15 residues. From germline, CDR1 is MNHNS and CDR2 SASEGT. Here the CDR3 DNA reads TGTGCCAGCAGTCAAGCGGCGGACAGGAAGGGGGAAGCTTTCTTT. Residues: CASSQAADRKGEAFF.

This chain connects TRBV6-5 to TRBJ1-1, with D unresolved. Germline V CDR1 and CDR2: MNHEY, SVGAGI. The germline V and J ends were trimmed by 3 bases and 5 bases, with 10 bases remaining between them. This CDR3 has 13 residues. CDR3 DNA sequence: TGTGCCAGCAGTTATCGGGGATGGACTGAAGCTTTCTTT. This encodes CASSYRGWTEAFF.

The chain is built from TRBV5-1 and TRBJ2-7, with D tentatively TRBD2 (6 bases). CDR1 SGHRS and CDR2 YFSETQ come from the germline V gene. The CDR3 loop spans 16 amino acids. V lost 0 bases and J 5 bases, leaving 18 bases between the germline ends. This chain's CDR3 is CASSLEVSGPGDEQYF. CDR3 sequence (DNA): TGCGCCAGCAGCTTGGAGGTTAGCGGTCCGGGTGACGAGCAGTACTTC. The variable domain in full, with the rest retrieved from reference TRBV5-1 and TRBJ2-7, is KAGVTQTPRYLIKTRGQQVTLSCSPISGHRSVSWYQQTPGQGLQFLFEYFSETQRNKGNFPGRFSGRQFSNSRSEMNVSTLELGDSALYLCASSLEVSGPGDEQYFGPGTRLTVT.

This chain links TRBV7-9 with TRBJ1-3; 7 nucleotides align to TRBD1. CDR3 length: 14 residues. The V gene's germline CDR1 is SEHNR and CDR2 FQNEAQ (reference sequence). V trimming: 7 bases; J trimming: 5 bases; junction bases outside the gene matches: 8. CDR3 residues: CASTPPGQRNTIYF. The CDR3 nucleotides are TGTGCCAGCACCCCCCCGGGACAGAGAAACACCATATATTTT.

The chain has TRBV19 and TRBJ2-5; D perhaps matches TRBD1 (6 bases). V lost 5 bases and J 1 base, leaving 11 bases between the germline ends. Germline V CDR1 and CDR2: LNHDA, SQIVND (reference sequence). The CDR3 length is 14 residues. Here the CDR3 reads CASSSHRVQETQYF. In DNA form, the CDR3 reads TGTGCCAGTAGTTCCCACAGGGTCCAAGAGACCCAGTACTTC. The variable domain in full, with the rest retrieved from reference TRBV19 and TRBJ2-5, is DGGITQSPKYLFRKEGQNVTLSCEQNLNHDAMYWYRQDPGQGLRLIYYSQIVNDFQKGDIAEGYSVSREKKESFPLTVTSAQKNPTAFYLCASSSHRVQETQYFGPGTRLLVL.

CDR3 in DNA: TGTGCCAGCAGCCAAACAACTAGCGGGGACCAAGAGACCCAGTACTTC. Protein sequence: CASSQTTSGDQETQYF. The chain links TRBV3-1 (or the pseudogene TRBV3-2) to TRBJ2-5; 10 bases line up with TRBD2. Trimming removed 2 bases from V and 0 bases from J; junction bases left unmatched: 3. Germline CDR1 LGHDT, CDR2 YNNKEL (reference sequence). CDR3 length equals 16 residues.

J is TRBJ1-2 and V is TRBV6-5; D remains ambiguous. Trimming cost V 6 bases and J 5 bases, with 7 bases left between them. CDR1 is MNHEY, CDR2 SVGAGI, per germline. CDR3 length equals 11 residues. CDR3 sequence (DNA): TGTGCCAGCAGCCTACAGTATGGCTACACCTTC. Translation gives CASSLQYGYTF.

The chain employs TRBV4-3 and TRBJ2-7; 14 bases line up with TRBD2. Trimming at V came to 1 base and at J to 3 bases, leaving 11 bases not matched to a gene. Germline V lookup: CDR1 LGHNA, CDR2 YSLEER. The CDR3 has 19 residues. This chain's CDR3 is CASSQVAPGTSGGSYEQYF. CDR3 nucleotides: TGCGCCAGCAGCCAAGTGGCCCCCGGGACTAGCGGGGGCAGCTACGAGCAGTACTTC.

The chain links TRBV5-1 to TRBJ2-2, with D possibly matching TRBD1 (6 bases). Germline V CDR1 and CDR2: SGHRS, YFSETQ. V lost 3 bases, J lost 0 bases, and 12 bases lay in between. This CDR3 comprises 16 residues. CDR3 region: CASSYRDMTNTGELFF. The CDR3 DNA follows: TGCGCCAGCAGCTACCGGGACATGACGAACACCGGGGAGCTGTTTTTT.

The chain has TRBV7-9 and TRBJ1-5; 11 positions match TRBD1. V lost 5 bases, J lost 6 bases, and 12 bases stayed unmatched. Germline-derived CDR1 and CDR2 are SEHNR and FQNEAQ (reference sequence). The CDR3 has 17 residues. The CDR3 spells CASSPTGQGAFPQPQHF. In DNA form, the CDR3 reads TGTGCCAGCAGCCCAACCGGACAGGGGGCATTCCCTCAGCCCCAGCATTTT. The full variable domain, completed using reference TRBV7-9 and TRBJ1-5, is DTGVSQNPRHKITKRGQNVTFRCDPISEHNRLYWYRQTLGQGPEFLTYFQNEAQLEKSRLLSDRFSAERPKGSFSTLEIQRTEQGDSAMYLCASSPTGQGAFPQPQHFGDGTRLSIL.

This sequence joins TRBV7-2 and TRBJ2-7; 10 bases fit TRBD2. The CDR3 sequence is 15 residues long. The ends lost 5 bases at V and 9 bases at J; junction bases unmatched: 13. Germline CDR1 SGHTA, CDR2 FQGNSA. CDR3 nucleotide sequence: TGTGCCAGCAGCCCCTCGGGGGTAGCGGGGGGCGGGCAGTACTTC. Translated: CASSPSGVAGGGQYF.

CDR3 sequence reads: CASDRGLANYGYTF. In nucleotides, the CDR3 is TGTGCCAGCGACAGGGGGCTAGCAAACTATGGCTACACCTTC. The V call is TRBV2, the J call TRBJ1-2; 10 bases agree with TRBD1. Germline-derived CDR1 and CDR2 are SNHLY and FYNNEI. The V gene end was trimmed by 8 bases and the J gene end by 2 bases; junction bases not matched to a gene: 5. The CDR3 sequence is 14 residues long.

This rearrangement joins TRBV10-3 to TRBJ2-3; D gene uncertain. The germline CDR1 and CDR2 sequences are ENHRY and SYGVKD. Trimming removed 3 bases at V and 2 bases at J, with 12 bases between. The CDR3 totals 15 residues. The CDR3 here is CAISDAVADTDTQYF. DNA of the CDR3: TGTGCCATCAGTGATGCGGTTGCGGACACAGATACGCAGTATTTT.

The chain uses TRBV5-6 and TRBJ2-6; D is perhaps TRBD1 (7 bases). Per germline, CDR1 SGHDT and CDR2 YYEEEE. The CDR3 length is 16 residues. V was cut by 4 bases and J by 4 bases, with 15 bases left in between. The DNA of the CDR3 is TGTGCCAGCAGCCGCGGCAGGGGGGTCGGGGCCAACGTCCTGACTTTC. This gives the protein CASSRGRGVGANVLTF.

This chain joins TRBV7-9 and TRBJ1-2, with 8 bases matching TRBD1. This CDR3 comprises 14 residues. Germline V gene lookup returns CDR1 SEHNR and CDR2 FQNEAQ (reference sequence). Trimming cost V 5 bases and J 4 bases; bases outside gene matches: 6. For the CDR3, the DNA is TGTGCCAGCAGCACCACTCAGGGGGCCTATGGCTACACCTTC. Protein product: CASSTTQGAYGYTF.

The V gene is TRBV20-1, the J gene TRBJ2-5, with D perhaps TRBD2 (6 bases). The CDR3 contains 14 residues. CDR1 and CDR2 from the germline V gene are DFQATT and SNEGSKA (reference sequence). V was clipped by 3 bases and J by 2 bases, with 13 bases between them. The CDR3 protein is CSASAGSWQETQYF. The CDR3 region has the DNA TGCAGTGCTAGTGCGGGGAGCTGGCAAGAGACCCAGTACTTC.

The CDR3 DNA is TGTGCCTGGAGTGTAAGGGGAGGAAGCACTGAAGCTTTCTTT. It yields the protein CAWSVRGGSTEAFF. The gene calls are TRBV30 and TRBJ1-1; tentatively, D is TRBD1 (5 bases). Trimming removed 0 bases at V and 4 bases at J, with 12 bases between. The CDR3 covers 14 residues. Germline CDR1 reads GTSNPN; CDR2 reads SVGIG (reference sequence).

The table lists this clone with a few counts. The chain joins TRBV6-4 to TRBJ2-1; D is ambiguous. V was shortened by 7 bases and J by 6 bases, with 10 bases between the two germline ends. This CDR3 has 12 amino acids. Germline loops: CDR1 MRHNA, CDR2 SNTAGT. CDR3: CASTRHPNEQFF. CDR3 nucleotides: TGTGCCAGCACGCGGCACCCCAATGAGCAGTTCTTC.

The genes are TRBV7-2 and TRBJ2-7; 7 bases match TRBD2. The CDR3 has 16 residues. Unmatched junction bases numbered 17, after V lost 7 bases and J lost 5 bases. Germline V CDR1 and CDR2: SGHTA, FQGNSA. The CDR3 region has the DNA TGTGCCAGCATGGCCAGTCGGGGGGTCGGAGTTAACGAGCAGTACTTC. The encoded protein is CASMASRGVGVNEQYF.

V and J are TRBV2 and TRBJ1-1; weak D call: TRBD1 (6 bases). V shed 4 bases and J shed 4 bases, with 13 bases lying between them. CDR3 length: 14 residues. CDR1 is SNHLY, CDR2 FYNNEI, per germline. CDR3 in amino acids: CASSGQEGGTEAFF. Written as DNA, the CDR3 is TGTGCCAGCAGTGGACAGGAAGGAGGCACTGAAGCTTTCTTT.

The chain joins TRBV7-3 to TRBJ2-7, with 8 nucleotides matching TRBD2. Unmatched junction bases numbered 8, after V lost 5 bases and J lost 5 bases. This CDR3 is built from 14 residues. The germline V gene encodes CDR1 SGHTA and CDR2 FQGTGA. This CDR3 reads CASSPGGVRNEQYF. In DNA, the CDR3 is TGTGCCAGCAGCCCGGGGGGGGTGAGAAACGAGCAGTACTTC.